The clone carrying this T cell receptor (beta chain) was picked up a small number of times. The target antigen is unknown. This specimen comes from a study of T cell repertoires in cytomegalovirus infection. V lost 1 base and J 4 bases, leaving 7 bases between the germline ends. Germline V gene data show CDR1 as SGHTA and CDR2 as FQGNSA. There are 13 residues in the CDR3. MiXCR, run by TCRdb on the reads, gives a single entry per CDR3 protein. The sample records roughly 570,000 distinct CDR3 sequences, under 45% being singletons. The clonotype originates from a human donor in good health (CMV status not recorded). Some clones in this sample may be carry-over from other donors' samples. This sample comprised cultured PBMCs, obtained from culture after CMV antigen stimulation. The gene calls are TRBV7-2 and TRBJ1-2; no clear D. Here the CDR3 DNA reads TGTGCCAGCAGCTTAGATGTTAGCTATGGCTACACCTTC. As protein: CASSLDVSYGYTF.